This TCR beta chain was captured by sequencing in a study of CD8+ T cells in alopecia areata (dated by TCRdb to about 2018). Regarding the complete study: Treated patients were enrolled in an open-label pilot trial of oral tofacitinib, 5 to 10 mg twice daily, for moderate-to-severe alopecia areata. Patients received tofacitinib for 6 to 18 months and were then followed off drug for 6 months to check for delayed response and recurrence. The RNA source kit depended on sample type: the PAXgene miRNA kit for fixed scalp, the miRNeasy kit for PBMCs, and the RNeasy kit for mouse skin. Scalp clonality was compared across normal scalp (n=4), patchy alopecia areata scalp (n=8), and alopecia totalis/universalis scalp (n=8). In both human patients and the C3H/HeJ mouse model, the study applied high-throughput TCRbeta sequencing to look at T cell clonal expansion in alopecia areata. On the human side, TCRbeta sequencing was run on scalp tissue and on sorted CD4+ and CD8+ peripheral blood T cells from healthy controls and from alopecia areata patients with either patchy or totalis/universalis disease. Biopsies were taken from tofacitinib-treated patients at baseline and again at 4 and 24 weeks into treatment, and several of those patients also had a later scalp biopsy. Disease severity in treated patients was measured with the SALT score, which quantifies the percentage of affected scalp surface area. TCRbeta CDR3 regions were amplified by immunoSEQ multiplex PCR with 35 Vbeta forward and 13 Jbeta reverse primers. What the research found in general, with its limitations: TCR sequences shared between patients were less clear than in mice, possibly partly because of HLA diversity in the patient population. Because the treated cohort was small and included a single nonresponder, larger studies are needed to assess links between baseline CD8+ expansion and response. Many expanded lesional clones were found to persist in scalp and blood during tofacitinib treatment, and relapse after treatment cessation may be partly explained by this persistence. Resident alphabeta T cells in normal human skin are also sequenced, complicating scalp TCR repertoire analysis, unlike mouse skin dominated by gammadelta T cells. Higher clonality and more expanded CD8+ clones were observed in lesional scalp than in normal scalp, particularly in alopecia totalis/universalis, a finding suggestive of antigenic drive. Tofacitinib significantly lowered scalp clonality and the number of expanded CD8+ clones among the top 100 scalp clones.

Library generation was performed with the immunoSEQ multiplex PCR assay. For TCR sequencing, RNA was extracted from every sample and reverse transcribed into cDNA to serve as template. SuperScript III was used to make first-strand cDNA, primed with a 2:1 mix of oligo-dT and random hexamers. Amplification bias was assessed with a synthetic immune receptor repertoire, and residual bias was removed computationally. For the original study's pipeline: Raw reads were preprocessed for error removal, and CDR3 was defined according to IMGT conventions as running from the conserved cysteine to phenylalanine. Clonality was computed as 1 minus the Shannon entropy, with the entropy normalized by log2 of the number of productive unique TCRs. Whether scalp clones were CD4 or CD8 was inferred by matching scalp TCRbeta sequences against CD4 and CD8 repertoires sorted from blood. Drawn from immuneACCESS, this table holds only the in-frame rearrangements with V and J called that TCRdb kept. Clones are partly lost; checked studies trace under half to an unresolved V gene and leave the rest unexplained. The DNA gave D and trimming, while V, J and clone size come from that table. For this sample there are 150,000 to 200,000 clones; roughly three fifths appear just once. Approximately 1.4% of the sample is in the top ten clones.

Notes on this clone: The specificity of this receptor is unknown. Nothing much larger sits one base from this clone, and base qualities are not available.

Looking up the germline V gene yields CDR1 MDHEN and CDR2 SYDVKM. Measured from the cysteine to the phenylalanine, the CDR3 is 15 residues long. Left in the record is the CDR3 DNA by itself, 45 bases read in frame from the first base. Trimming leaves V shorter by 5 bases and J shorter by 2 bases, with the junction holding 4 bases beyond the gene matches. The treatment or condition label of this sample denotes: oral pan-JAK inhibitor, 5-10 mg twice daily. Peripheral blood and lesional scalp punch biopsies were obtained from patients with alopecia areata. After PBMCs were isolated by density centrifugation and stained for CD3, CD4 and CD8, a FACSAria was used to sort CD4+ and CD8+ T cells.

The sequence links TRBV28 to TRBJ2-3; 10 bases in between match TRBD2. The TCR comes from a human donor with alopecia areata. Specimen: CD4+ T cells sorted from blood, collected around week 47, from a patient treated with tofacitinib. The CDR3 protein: CASSSSGGYTDTQYF. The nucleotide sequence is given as TGTGCCAGCAGTAGTAGCGGGGGGTACACAGATACGCAGTATTTT.